This TCR beta chain was profiled in a study of T cell repertoires in cytomegalovirus infection. CDR1 and CDR2 from the germline V gene are SGHTA and FQGNSA. V was trimmed by 4 bases and J by 13 bases, leaving 11 bases between them. The CDR3 has 11 residues. TCRdb reprocessed the reads with MiXCR, giving one entry per CDR3 protein. The sample carries 200,000 to 250,000 distinct CDR3 sequences, around 40% recorded once. On this clonotype itself: What it binds is not known.

The clonotype was recovered from a human donor in good health (CMV status not recorded). Some clones in this sample may be carry-over from other donors' samples. The chain combines TRBV7-2 with TRBJ2-1, with D unresolved. The source material was CD8+ T cells from cultured PBMCs, sampled from culture after CMV antigen stimulation. CDR3 nucleotides: TGTGCCAGCAGCTCCGGGTTGGGTCAGTTCTTC. Its protein is CASSSGLGQFF.